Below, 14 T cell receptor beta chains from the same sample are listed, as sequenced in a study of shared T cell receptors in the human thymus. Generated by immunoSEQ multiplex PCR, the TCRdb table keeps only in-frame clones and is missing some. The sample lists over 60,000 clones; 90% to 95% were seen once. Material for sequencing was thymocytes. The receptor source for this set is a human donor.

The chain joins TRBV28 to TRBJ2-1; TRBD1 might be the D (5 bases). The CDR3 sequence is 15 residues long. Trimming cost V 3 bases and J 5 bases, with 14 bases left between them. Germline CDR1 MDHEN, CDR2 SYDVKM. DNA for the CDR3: TGTGCCAGCAGTTTTGGCAGGGCCTTCCACAATGAGCAGTTCTTC. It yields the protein CASSFGRAFHNEQFF.

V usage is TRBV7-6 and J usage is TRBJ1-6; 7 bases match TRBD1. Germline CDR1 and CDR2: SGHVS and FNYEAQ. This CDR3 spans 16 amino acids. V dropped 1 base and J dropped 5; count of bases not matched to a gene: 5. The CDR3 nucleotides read TGTGCCAGCAGCTTAGTAGAACAGGGGAATAATTCACCCCTCCACTTT. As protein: CASSLVEQGNNSPLHF.

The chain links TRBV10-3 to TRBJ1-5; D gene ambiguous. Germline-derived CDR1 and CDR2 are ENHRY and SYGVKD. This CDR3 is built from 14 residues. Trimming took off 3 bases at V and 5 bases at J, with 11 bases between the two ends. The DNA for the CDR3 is TGTGCCATCAGTGACAGACTAACTCATCAGCCCCAGCATTTT. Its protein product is CAISDRLTHQPQHF.

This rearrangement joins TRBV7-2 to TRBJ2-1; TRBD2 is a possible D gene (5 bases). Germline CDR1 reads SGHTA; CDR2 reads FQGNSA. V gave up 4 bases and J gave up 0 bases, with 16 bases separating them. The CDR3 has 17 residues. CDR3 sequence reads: CASSSIDSVSSYNEQFF. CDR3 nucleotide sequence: TGTGCCAGCAGCTCTATAGATAGCGTAAGCTCCTACAATGAGCAGTTCTTC.

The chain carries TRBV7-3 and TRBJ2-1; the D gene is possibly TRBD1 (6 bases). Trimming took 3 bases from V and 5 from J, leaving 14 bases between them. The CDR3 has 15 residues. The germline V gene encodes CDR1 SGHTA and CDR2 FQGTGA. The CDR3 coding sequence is TGTGCCAGCAGCTTGCTAGACTCAGGGGACAATGAGCAGTTCTTC. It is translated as CASSLLDSGDNEQFF.

Written as DNA, the CDR3 is TGTGCCAGCAGCTCCACAGGGGTAGGGACTGAAGCTTTCTTT. It codes for CASSSTGVGTEAFF. This sequence joins TRBV7-9 and TRBJ1-1, with 7 bases identical to TRBD1. Germline CDR1 SEHNR, CDR2 FQNEAQ (reference sequence). CDR3 length equals 14 residues. V trimming: 4 bases; J trimming: 5 bases; junction bases outside the gene matches: 7. Variable domain in full (rest from reference TRBV7-9 and TRBJ1-1): DTGVSQNPRHKITKRGQNVTFRCDPISEHNRLYWYRQTLGQGPEFLTYFQNEAQLEKSRLLSDRFSAERPKGSFSTLEIQRTEQGDSAMYLCASSSTGVGTEAFFGQGTRLTVV.

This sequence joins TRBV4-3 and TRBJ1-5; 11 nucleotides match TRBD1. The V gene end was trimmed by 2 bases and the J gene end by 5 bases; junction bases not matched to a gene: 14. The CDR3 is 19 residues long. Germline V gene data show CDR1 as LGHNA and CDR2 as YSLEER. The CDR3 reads CASSQNRSGTGGADQPQHF. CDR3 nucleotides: TGCGCCAGCAGCCAAAACCGATCCGGGACAGGGGGAGCCGATCAGCCCCAGCATTTT.

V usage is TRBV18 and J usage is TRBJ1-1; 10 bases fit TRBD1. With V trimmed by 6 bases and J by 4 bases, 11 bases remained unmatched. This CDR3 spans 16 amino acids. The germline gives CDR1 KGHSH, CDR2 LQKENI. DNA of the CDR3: TGTGCCAGCTCGGCCCGGGACAGGGGAGAGGGCACTGAAGCTTTCTTT. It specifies CASSARDRGEGTEAFF.

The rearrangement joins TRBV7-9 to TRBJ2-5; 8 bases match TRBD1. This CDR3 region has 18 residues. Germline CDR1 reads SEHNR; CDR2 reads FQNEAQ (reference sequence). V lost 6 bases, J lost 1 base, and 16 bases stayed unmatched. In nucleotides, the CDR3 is TGTGCCAGCAGTGTCAGTATCCGTGGACAGGGTTTCCAAGAGACCCAGTACTTC. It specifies CASSVSIRGQGFQETQYF.

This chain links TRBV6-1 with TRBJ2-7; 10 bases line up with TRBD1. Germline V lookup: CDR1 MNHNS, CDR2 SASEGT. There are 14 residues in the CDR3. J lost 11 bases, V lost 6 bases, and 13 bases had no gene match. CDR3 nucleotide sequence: TGTGCCAGCAGACTTCCGGGACAGGGGAACTCGGAGTACTTC. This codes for CASRLPGQGNSEYF.

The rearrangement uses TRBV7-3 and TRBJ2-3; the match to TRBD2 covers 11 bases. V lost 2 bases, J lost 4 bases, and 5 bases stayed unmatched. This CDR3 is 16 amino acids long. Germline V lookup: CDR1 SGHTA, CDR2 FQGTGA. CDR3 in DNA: TGTGCCAGCAGCTTAGAAGTAGCGGGGGGGCCAGATACGCAGTATTTT. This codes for CASSLEVAGGPDTQYF.

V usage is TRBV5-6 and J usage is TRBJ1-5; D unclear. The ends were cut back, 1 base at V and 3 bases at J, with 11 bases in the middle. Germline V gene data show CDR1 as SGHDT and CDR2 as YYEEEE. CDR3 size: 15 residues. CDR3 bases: TGTGCCAGCAGCTTGCGGACCAGCTACAATCAGCCCCAGCATTTT. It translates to CASSLRTSYNQPQHF.

CDR3 in DNA: TGTGCCAGTAGGCCGGGACAGGGACACAATCAGCCCCAGCATTTT. As protein: CASRPGQGHNQPQHF. This chain uses TRBV19 with TRBJ1-5, with 9 positions matching TRBD1. The CDR3 runs to 15 residues. From germline, CDR1 is LNHDA and CDR2 SQIVND (reference sequence). The ends lost 6 bases at V and 3 bases at J; junction bases unmatched: 6.

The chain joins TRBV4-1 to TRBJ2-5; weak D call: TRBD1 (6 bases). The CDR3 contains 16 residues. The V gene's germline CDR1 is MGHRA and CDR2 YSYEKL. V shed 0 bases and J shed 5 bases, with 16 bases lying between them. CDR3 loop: CASSQDLGARLETQYF. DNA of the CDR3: TGCGCCAGCAGCCAAGATTTGGGGGCGCGGTTGGAGACCCAGTACTTC.